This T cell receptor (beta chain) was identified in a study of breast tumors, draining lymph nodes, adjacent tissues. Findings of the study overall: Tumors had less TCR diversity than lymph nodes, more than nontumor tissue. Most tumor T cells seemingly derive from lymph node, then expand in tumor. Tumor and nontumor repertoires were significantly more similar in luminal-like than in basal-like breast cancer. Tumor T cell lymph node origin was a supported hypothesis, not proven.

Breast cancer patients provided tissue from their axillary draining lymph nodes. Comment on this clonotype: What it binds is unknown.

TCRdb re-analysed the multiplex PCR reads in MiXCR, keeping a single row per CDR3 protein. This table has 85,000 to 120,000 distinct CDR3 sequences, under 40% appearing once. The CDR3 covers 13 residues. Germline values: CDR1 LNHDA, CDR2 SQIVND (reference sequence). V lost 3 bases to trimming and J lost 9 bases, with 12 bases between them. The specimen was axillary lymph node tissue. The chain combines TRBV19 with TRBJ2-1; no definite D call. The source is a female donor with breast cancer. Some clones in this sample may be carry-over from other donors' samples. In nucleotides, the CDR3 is TGTGCCAGTAGTATGTCCCCACCCACTGAGCAGTTCTTC. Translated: CASSMSPPTEQFF.